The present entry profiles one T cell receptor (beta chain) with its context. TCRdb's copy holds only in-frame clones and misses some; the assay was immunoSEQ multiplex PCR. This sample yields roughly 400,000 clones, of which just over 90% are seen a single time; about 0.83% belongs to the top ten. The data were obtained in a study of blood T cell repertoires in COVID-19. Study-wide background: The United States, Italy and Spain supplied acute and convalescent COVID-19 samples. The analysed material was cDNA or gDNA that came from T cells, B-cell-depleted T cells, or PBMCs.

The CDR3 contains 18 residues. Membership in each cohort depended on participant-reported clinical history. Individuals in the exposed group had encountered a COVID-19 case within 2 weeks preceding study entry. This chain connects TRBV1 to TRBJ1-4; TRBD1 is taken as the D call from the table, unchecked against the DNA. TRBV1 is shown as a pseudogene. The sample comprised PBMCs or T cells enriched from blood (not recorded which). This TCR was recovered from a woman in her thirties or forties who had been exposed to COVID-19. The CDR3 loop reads CTSSPPTWGPTTNEKLFF. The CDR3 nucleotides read TGCACCAGCAGCCCCCCGACATGGGGGCCGACTACTAATGAAAAACTGTTTTTT.